This entry is about one T cell receptor beta chain. This clonotype was detected only once. Its antigen remains undetermined. Per-base qualities were not stored, and no clone one base away is much larger. Evidence from one read is weak. Preparation of the library involved 5' RACE. The reads were generated on an Illumina Genome Analyzer IIx. The RNA-based TCR cDNA libraries were made using a previously described protocol that was modified in several ways. To prevent cross-contamination, sample-specific barcodes were added to both ends of each TCR cDNA library during cDNA synthesis and amplification. As for the original processing: Between about 85,000 and nearly 550,000 clonotypes were identified per individual, with roughly 2.2 to 3.6 million CDR3-containing reads per library. Reads carrying improper barcode index combinations were removed, after which the MiTCR software was used to build a cloneset for each library. While assembling CDR3 clonotypes, MiTCR filtered or rescued low-quality reads and corrected PCR and sequencing errors. Artificial out-of-frame clonotypes were removed by being mapped to in-frame sequences, with one indel in the CDR3 allowed. V and J gene usage similarity between donors was measured as Jensen-Shannon divergence divided by mean entropy. Using fastp at Q25 and MiXCR, TCRdb reprocessed the public reads and kept productive beta chains. Rows are combined by CDR3 protein, so each entry shows the most common genes and DNA. TCRdb, rather than the study authors, made the V and J calls. The sample yields hundreds of thousands of distinct CDR3 sequences; 28% were counted once. The leading ten clones occupy about 6% of the sample.

This specimen belongs to a study of identical twins' blood T cells (dated by TCRdb to about 2013). For context, the study as a whole: The 12 libraries, six for the alpha chain and six for the beta chain, yielded roughly 50 million Illumina reads in total. To assess how genetics influences repertoire formation, the study used next-generation sequencing to compare the TCR alpha and beta chain repertoires of three pairs of monozygous twins.

The germline V gene (reference sequence) yields LNHDA for CDR1 and SQIVND for CDR2. The V end gives up 6 bases and the J end 4 bases, leaving 10 bases in the junction not matched to a gene. The cysteine opens and the phenylalanine closes a CDR3 of 17 amino acids. The only DNA kept is the CDR3, 51 bases in frame from the first base. On the study overall, not on this receptor specifically: Twin pairs were reported to be markedly more alike in V gene usage than unrelated donors were, even when looking at non-selected out-of-frame TCRbeta clonotypes. Environmental influences could not be excluded as an explanation for twin similarity, since twins were reared together. Among the most abundant TCRbeta clonotypes, more CDR3 sequences were shared by each donor with her twin than with unrelated donors. The study stated that the proposed role of the TCRalpha J segment in MHC recognition during thymic selection needs to be validated by independent studies. The number of shared CDR3 clonotypes between two donors was mainly determined by the product of their cloneset sizes, and twins did not clearly deviate from this trend.

The donors were six healthy women who made up three monozygous twin pairs. All three twin pairs had been reared together, and it was thought likely that the same infectious agents and vaccines had been met by these twin pairs. TCR cDNA libraries were prepared from RNA that was isolated from peripheral blood mononuclear cells. This receptor was identified in a woman between 18 and 55 years old in good health. The receptor chain draws on TRBV19 and TRBJ2-3; a stretch of 13 junction bases matches TRBD2. The sequencing sample was made of PBMCs. The CDR3 region has the sequence CASRPQPGLAGSDTQYF. The nucleotide sequence reads TGTGCCAGTAGGCCCCAACCGGGACTAGCGGGGTCAGATACGCAGTATTTT.